This is a list of T cell receptor beta chains from one sample in a study of T-cell memory formation after mild COVID-19. TCRdb re-called the 5' RACE reads with MiXCR, one entry per CDR3 protein. In the table there are roughly 410,000 distinct CDR3 sequences, 24% of which are singletons. The sample consisted of PBMCs or a T cell subset sorted from them (not recorded which). Receptors originate from an adult woman who had mild COVID-19 (a few samples of this study predate the infection). Cell type and time point are not known. Each CDR3 is given with its conserved first and last residue. D genes are given only for firm matches. Expanded clones are given a class, and other clones once, few, many or no size at all.

TRBJ1-2,TRBD1,-,TRBV6-5,CASRESGTGGSGYTF,TGTGCCAGCAGGGAATCCGGGACAGGGGGCTCTGGCTACACCTTC
TRBJ2-7,TRBD1,-,TRBV29-1,CSVLWGQGRPYEQYF,TGCAGCGTACTGTGGGGACAGGGGCGCCCCTACGAGCAGTACTTC
TRBJ1-2,-,few,TRBV7-2,CASSLGTGRSGYTF,TGTGCCAGCAGCTTAGGGACGGGACGTAGTGGCTACACCTTC
TRBJ2-7,-,few,TRBV19,CASSLLVGRAAEQYF,TGTGCCAGTAGTCTCCTGGTGGGACGCGCCGCCGAGCAGTACTTC
TRBJ1-6,-,-,TRBV7-2,CASSLVGDGGLSSPLHF,TGTGCCAGCAGCTTAGTTGGGGACGGCGGTTTAAGTTCACCCCTCCACTTT
TRBJ2-2,-,-,TRBV21-1,CAARGLAEAGELFF,TGTGCCGCCCGCGGACTAGCGGAGGCCGGGGAGCTGTTTTTT
TRBJ2-1,TRBD2,many,TRBV4-2,CASSPKRSGLASSEQFF,TGTGCCAGCAGCCCGAAAAGGTCGGGACTAGCGAGCTCTGAGCAGTTCTTC
TRBJ1-6,TRBD1,-,TRBV20-1,CSARGDSDNSPLHF,TGCAGTGCTAGAGGGGACAGCGATAATTCACCCCTCCACTTT
TRBJ2-1,-,-,TRBV20-1,CSARDTGQLSYNEQFF,TGCAGTGCTAGAGATACCGGCCAACTCTCCTACAATGAGCAGTTCTTC
TRBJ1-1,TRBD1,few,TRBV5-1,CASSYRQGGDGNTEAFF,TGCGCCAGCAGCTACAGACAGGGGGGAGATGGGAACACTGAAGCTTTCTTT
TRBJ2-1,TRBD2,-,TRBV14,CASSPRAGGYRNEQFF,TGTGCCAGCAGTCCCAGAGCGGGAGGCTACAGGAATGAGCAGTTCTTC
TRBJ2-1,TRBD2,few,TRBV10-3,CAIRREAGGLSYNEQFF,TGTGCCATCAGGAGGGAGGCGGGGGGTCTCTCCTACAATGAGCAGTTCTTC
TRBJ2-1,TRBD1,-,TRBV7-2,CASSRTGLFGWEQFF,TGTGCCAGCAGCCGGACAGGCCTCTTCGGGTGGGAGCAGTTCTTC
TRBJ2-7,-,few,TRBV6-2/TRBV6-3,CASSYSIPSYEQYF,TGTGCCAGCAGTTACTCGATTCCAAGCTACGAGCAGTACTTC
TRBJ2-1,-,few,TRBV10-3,CAISEAGVDHNEQFF,TGTGCCATCAGTGAAGCAGGGGTGGACCACAATGAGCAGTTCTTC
TRBJ2-4,-,few,TRBV29-1,CSVEDVQGIQYF,TGCAGCGTTGAAGATGTTCAGGGCATTCAGTACTTC
TRBJ1-3,-,-,TRBV12-3/TRBV12-4,CASSSAGGNTIYF,TGTGCCAGCAGTTCAGCAGGGGGAAACACCATATATTTT
TRBJ2-5,-,-,TRBV7-9,CASSLVGVETQYF,TGTGCCAGCAGCTTAGTTGGGGTAGAGACCCAGTACTTC
TRBJ2-7,-,-,TRBV12-3/TRBV12-4,CASSLSPKPSTYEQYF,TGTGCCAGCAGTTTATCCCCGAAGCCCTCCACCTACGAGCAGTACTTC
TRBJ2-1,-,many,TRBV7-8,CASSYSPGGRSYNEQFF,TGTGCCAGCAGCTATTCTCCAGGGGGGCGCTCCTACAATGAGCAGTTCTTC
TRBJ2-5,TRBD2,few,TRBV12-3/TRBV12-4,CASGLAGVWQETQYF,TGTGCCAGCGGATTAGCGGGAGTCTGGCAAGAGACCCAGTACTTC
TRBJ1-1,-,few,TRBV3-1,CASSQQPDGEAFF,TGTGCCAGCAGCCAACAACCGGACGGTGAAGCTTTCTTT
TRBJ2-3,-,-,TRBV30,CAWSFLLDTQYF,TGTGCCTGGAGTTTCCTCTTGGATACGCAGTATTTT
TRBJ1-2,-,-,TRBV13,CASSLGRVGYGYTF,TGTGCCAGCAGCTTAGGCAGGGTTGGCTATGGCTACACCTTC
TRBJ1-2,-,few,TRBV13,CASSSRAGGSYGYTF,TGTGCCAGCAGCTCCAGGGCAGGCGGGAGCTATGGCTACACCTTC
TRBJ2-3,TRBD2,few,TRBV23-1,CASIPPTSGLADTQYF,TGCGCCAGCATACCACCGACTAGCGGGTTGGCAGATACGCAGTATTTT
TRBJ2-5,-,few,TRBV30,CAWRKSMSLRETQYF,TGTGCCTGGAGGAAGTCGATGAGTCTGCGCGAGACCCAGTACTTC
TRBJ2-7,TRBD2,-,TRBV20-1,CSARRSSGRAYEQYF,TGCAGTGCTAGGCGTTCTAGCGGGAGGGCGTACGAGCAGTACTTC
TRBJ2-5,TRBD1,-,TRBV12-3/TRBV12-4,CASSFKPGQGQETQYF,TGTGCCAGCAGTTTCAAACCGGGACAGGGTCAGGAGACCCAGTACTTC
TRBJ2-3,-,few,TRBV11-2,CASSPPGLLGGTQYF,TGTGCCAGCAGCCCACCTGGGCTCCTCGGGGGTACGCAGTATTTT
TRBJ1-1,-,few,TRBV20-1,CSARDPLRQSTEAFF,TGCAGTGCTAGAGACCCCCTTCGACAGAGCACTGAAGCTTTCTTT
TRBJ2-3,-,few,TRBV10-3,CAISEGQFFSTDTQYF,TGTGCCATCAGTGAGGGACAGTTTTTTAGCACAGATACGCAGTATTTT
TRBJ1-5,-,few,TRBV6-2/TRBV6-3,CASGTRVANNQPQHF,TGTGCCAGCGGGACTCGGGTGGCGAACAATCAGCCCCAGCATTTT
TRBJ2-5,TRBD2,-,TRBV6-6,CASSTSGRGETQYF,TGTGCCAGCAGCACTAGCGGGAGGGGGGAGACCCAGTACTTC
TRBJ1-2,TRBD1,few,TRBV7-3,CASSLGTGTHGYTF,TGTGCCAGCAGCCTCGGGACAGGGACTCATGGCTACACCTTC
TRBJ2-7,-,-,TRBV20-1,CSARDLYDSYEQYF,TGCAGTGCTAGAGATCTCTACGACTCCTACGAGCAGTACTTC
TRBJ2-7,-,-,TRBV11-1,CASSLHLQDEQYF,TGTGCCAGCAGCTTACACCTTCAGGACGAGCAGTACTTC
TRBJ1-5,TRBD1,few,TRBV5-1,CASSLASGGGQPQHF,TGCGCCAGCAGCTTGGCGTCAGGGGGCGGTCAGCCCCAGCATTTT
TRBJ1-2,-,once,TRBV6-5,CASSYSGGANYGYTF,TGTGCCAGCAGTTACTCGGGGGGGGCTAACTATGGCTACACCTTC
TRBJ2-7,TRBD1,-,TRBV9,CASSVTGTGGYEQYF,TGTGCCAGCAGCGTAACCGGGACAGGGGGCTACGAGCAGTACTTC
TRBJ2-3,TRBD2,few,TRBV10-3,CAIRPLAGGPDTQYF,TGTGCCATCAGACCCCTAGCGGGGGGGCCCGATACGCAGTATTTT
TRBJ2-1,-,-,TRBV5-1,CASSSFGSGHNEQFF,TGCGCCAGCAGCTCCTTTGGGAGCGGCCACAATGAGCAGTTCTTC
TRBJ1-2,TRBD1,few,TRBV11-2,CASSSLLPGQGNGYTF,TGTGCCAGCAGCTCGCTCCTTCCGGGACAGGGTAATGGCTACACCTTC
TRBJ1-2,-,-,TRBV3-1,CASSQGPYRGYTF,TGTGCCAGCAGCCAGGGACCTTATCGTGGCTACACCTTC
TRBJ2-3,TRBD1,few,TRBV6-1,CASSEGQGATDTQYF,TGTGCCAGCAGTGAAGGGCAGGGGGCCACAGATACGCAGTATTTT
TRBJ2-3,-,-,TRBV5-5,CASRNWDNTDTQYF,TGTGCCAGCAGGAATTGGGACAACACAGATACGCAGTATTTT
TRBJ2-7,-,-,TRBV2,CASSEMASSYEQYF,TGTGCCAGCAGTGAAATGGCCAGCTCCTACGAGCAGTACTTC
TRBJ2-1,TRBD2,few,TRBV20-1,CSARGGTSGRLYNEQFF,TGCAGTGCTAGAGGAGGCACTAGCGGGCGACTCTACAATGAGCAGTTCTTC
TRBJ2-7,-,few,TRBV12-3/TRBV12-4,CASRFGHPYEQYF,TGTGCCAGCAGGTTCGGACACCCCTACGAGCAGTACTTC
TRBJ2-7,TRBD2,few,TRBV7-6,CASHSGRTPYEQYF,TGTGCCAGCCATAGCGGGAGGACCCCCTACGAGCAGTACTTC
TRBJ2-7,-,-,TRBV4-2,CASSHRPGDEQYF,TGTGCCAGCAGCCACCGGCCCGGGGACGAGCAGTACTTC
TRBJ2-1,-,few,TRBV13,CASSPQGVEQFF,TGTGCCAGCAGTCCACAGGGAGTTGAGCAGTTCTTC
TRBJ2-7,TRBD2,few,TRBV6-1,CASSELGAGVGEQYF,TGTGCCAGCAGTGAATTAGGAGCGGGAGTTGGGGAGCAGTACTTC